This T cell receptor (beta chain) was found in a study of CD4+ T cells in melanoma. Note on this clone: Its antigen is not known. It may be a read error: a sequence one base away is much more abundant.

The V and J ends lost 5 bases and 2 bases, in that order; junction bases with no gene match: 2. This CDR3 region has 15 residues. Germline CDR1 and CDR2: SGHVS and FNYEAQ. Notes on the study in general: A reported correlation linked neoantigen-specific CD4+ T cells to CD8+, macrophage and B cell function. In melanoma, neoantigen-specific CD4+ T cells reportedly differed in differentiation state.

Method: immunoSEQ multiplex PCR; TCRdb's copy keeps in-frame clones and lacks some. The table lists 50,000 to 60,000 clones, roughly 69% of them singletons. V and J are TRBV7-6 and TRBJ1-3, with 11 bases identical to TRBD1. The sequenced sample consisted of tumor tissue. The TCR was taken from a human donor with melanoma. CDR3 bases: TGTGCCAGCAGCCCGGGACAGGGGGCTGGAAACACCATATATTTT. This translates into CASSPGQGAGNTIYF.